This TCR beta chain comes out of a study of Graves' ophthalmopathy and Graves' hyperthyroidism. People with hyperthyroidism were aged 18 to 65 and newly diagnosed, under 2 months' duration. Symptoms, serum thyroxine and TRAb, thyroid ultrasound, and orbital computed tomography formed the diagnostic basis. As the template, RNA transcripts were used to amplify TCR beta CDR3 regions. The first round was an RT-PCR with HTBI primers, and the second round was a multiplex PCR. TCRdb ran MiXCR on the multiplex PCR reads and lists one entry per CDR3 protein. The profile covers 1 million to 1.3 million distinct CDR3 sequences, with approximately 35% appearing a single time and approximately 12% taken by the ten largest. The V and J ends lost 5 bases and 9 bases respectively, with 18 bases between them. The CDR3 extends over 15 amino acids. CDR1 SGHRS and CDR2 YFSETQ come from the germline V gene.

Sequenced material: peripheral blood or thyroid tissue (not recorded which). The receptor was derived from an adult man with Graves' hyperthyroidism. The chain employs TRBV5-1 and TRBJ1-6; D unresolved. The CDR3 here is CASRMAVQGGSPLHF. Written as DNA, the CDR3 is TGCGCCAGCAGGATGGCTGTACAAGGTGGTTCACCCCTCCACTTT.